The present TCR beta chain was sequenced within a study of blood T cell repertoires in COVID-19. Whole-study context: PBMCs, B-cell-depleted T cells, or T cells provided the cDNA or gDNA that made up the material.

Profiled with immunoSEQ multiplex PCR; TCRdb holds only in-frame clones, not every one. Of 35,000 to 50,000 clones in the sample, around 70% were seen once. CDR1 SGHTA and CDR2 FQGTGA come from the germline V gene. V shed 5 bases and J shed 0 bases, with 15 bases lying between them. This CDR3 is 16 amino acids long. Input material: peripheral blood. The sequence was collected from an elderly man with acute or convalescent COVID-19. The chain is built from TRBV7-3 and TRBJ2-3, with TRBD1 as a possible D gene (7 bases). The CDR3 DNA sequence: TGTGCCAGCAGCCGGGGGTGGGGACAGAGCACAGATACGCAGTATTTT. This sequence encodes CASSRGWGQSTDTQYF.